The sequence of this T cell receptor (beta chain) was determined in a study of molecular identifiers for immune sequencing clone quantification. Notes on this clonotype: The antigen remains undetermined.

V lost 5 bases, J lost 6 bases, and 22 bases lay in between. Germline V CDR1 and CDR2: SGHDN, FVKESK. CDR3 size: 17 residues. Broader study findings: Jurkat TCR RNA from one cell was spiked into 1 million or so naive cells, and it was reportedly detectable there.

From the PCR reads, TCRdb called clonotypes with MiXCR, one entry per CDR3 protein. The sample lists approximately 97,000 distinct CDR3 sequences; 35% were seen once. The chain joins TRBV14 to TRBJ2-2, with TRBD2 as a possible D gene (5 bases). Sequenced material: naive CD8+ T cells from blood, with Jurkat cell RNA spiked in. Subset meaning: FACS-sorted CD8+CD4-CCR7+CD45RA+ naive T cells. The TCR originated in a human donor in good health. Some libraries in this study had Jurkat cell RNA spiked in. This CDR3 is CASSSVDLGAFAGELFF. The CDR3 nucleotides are TGTGCCAGCAGCAGTGTCGACCTGGGAGCTTTCGCCGGGGAGCTGTTTTTT.